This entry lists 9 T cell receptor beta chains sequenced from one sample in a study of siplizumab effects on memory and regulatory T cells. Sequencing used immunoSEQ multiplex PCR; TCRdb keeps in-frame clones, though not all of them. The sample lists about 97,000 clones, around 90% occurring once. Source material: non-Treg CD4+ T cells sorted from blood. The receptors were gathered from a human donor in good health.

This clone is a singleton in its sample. CDR3 bases: TGTGCCATCAGTGAGGCGACAGGGTGGAACTATGGCTACACCTTC. Its protein product is CAISEATGWNYGYTF. This chain uses TRBV10-3 with TRBJ1-2; TRBD1 agrees at 7 bases. The length of the CDR3 is 15 residues. Germline V lookup: CDR1 ENHRY, CDR2 SYGVKD. Unmatched junction bases numbered 5, after V lost 2 bases and J lost 2 bases.

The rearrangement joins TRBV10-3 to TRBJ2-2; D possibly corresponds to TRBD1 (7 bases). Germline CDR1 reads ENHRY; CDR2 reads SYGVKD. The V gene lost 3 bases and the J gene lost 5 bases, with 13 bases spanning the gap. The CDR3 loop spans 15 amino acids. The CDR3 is CAISEWAGGTGELFF. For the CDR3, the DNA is TGTGCCATCAGTGAATGGGCAGGGGGGACCGGGGAGCTGTTTTTT.

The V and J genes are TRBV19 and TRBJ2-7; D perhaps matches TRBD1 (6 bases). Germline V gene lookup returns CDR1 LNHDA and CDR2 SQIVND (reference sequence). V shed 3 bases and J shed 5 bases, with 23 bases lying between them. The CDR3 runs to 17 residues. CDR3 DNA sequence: TGTGCCAGTAGTATGAAGGGAGTGGGGTCAGGGGAACACGAGCAGTACTTC. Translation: CASSMKGVGSGEHEQYF.

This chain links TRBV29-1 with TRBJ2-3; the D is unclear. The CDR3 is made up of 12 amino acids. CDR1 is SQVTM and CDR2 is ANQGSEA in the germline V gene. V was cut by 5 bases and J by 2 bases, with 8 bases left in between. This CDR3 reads CSVRQVTDTQYF. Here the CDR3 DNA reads TGCAGCGTTAGGCAAGTCACAGATACGCAGTATTTT.

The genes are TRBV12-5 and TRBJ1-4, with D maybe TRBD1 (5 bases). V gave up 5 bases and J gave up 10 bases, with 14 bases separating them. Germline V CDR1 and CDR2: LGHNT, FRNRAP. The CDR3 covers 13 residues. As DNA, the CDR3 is TGTGCTAGTGGTCCCCAGACAGATGGAAAACTGTTTTTT. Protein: CASGPQTDGKLFF. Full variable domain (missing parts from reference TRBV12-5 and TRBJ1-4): DARVTQTPRHKVTEMGQEVTMRCQPILGHNTVFWYRQTMMQGLELLAYFRNRAPLDDSGMPKDRFSAEMPDATLATLKIQPSEPRDSAVYFCASGPQTDGKLFFGSGTQLSVL.

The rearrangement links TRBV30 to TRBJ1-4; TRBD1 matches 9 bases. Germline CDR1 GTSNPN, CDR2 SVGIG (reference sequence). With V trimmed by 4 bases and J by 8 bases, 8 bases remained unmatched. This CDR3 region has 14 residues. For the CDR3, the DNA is TGTGCCTGGACCAAGGGACAGGGAAGCGAAAAACTGTTTTTT. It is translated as CAWTKGQGSEKLFF.

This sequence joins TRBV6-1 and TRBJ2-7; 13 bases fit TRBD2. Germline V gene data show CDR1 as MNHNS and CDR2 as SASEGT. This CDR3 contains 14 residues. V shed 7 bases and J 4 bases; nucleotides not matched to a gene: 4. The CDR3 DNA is TGTGCCAGCACAGGACTAGCGGGAGTGTACGAGCAGTACTTC. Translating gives CASTGLAGVYEQYF.

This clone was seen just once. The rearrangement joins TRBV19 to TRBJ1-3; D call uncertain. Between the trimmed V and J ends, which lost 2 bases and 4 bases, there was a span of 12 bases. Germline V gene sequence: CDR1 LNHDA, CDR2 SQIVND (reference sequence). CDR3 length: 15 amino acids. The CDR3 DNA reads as TGTGCCAGTAGTATATCCCTTCGTGGCGGAAACACCATATATTTT. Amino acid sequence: CASSISLRGGNTIYF.

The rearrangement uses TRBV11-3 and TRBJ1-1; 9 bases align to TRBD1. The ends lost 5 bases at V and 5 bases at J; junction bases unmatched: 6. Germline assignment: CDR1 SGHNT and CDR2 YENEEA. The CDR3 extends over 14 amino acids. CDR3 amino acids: CASSPRQGGTEAFF. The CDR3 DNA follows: TGTGCCAGCAGCCCTCGACAGGGGGGGACTGAAGCTTTCTTT.